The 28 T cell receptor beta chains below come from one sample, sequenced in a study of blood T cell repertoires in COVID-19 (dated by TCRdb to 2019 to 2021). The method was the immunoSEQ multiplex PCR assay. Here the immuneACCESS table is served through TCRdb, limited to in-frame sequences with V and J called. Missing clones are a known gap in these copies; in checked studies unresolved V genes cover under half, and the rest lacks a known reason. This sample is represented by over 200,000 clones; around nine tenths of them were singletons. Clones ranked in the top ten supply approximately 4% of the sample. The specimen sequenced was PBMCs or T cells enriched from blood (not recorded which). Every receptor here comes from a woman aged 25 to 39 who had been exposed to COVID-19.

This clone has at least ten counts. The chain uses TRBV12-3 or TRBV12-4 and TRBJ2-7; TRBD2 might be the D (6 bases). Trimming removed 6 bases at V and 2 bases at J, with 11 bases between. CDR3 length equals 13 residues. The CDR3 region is CASSFGTAYEQYF. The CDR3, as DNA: TGTGCCAGCAGCTTCGGGACTGCCTACGAGCAGTACTTC.

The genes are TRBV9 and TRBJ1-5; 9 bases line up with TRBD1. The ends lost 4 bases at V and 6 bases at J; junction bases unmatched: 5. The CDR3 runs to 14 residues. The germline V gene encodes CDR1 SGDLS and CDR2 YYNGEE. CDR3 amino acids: CASSPGTGSQPQHF. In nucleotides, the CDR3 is TGTGCCAGCAGCCCCGGGACAGGGTCTCAGCCCCAGCATTTT.

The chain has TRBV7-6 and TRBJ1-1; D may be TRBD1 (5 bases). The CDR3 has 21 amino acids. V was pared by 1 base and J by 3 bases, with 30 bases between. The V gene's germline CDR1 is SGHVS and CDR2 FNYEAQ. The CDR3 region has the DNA TGTGCCAGCAGCTTAGAATCTTCAGGTGGCAGGGTCACGAGAAAGGACACTGAAGCTTTCTTT. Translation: CASSLESSGGRVTRKDTEAFF.

The CDR3 coding sequence is TGCGCCAGCAGTTGGACAGGGGGCGATGAAAAACTGTTTTTT. Protein: CASSWTGGDEKLFF. The gene calls are TRBV5-1 and TRBJ1-4; 11 bases agree with TRBD1. CDR3 size: 14 residues. CDR1 is SGHRS and CDR2 is YFSETQ in the germline V gene. V lost 5 bases to trimming and J lost 6 bases; unmatched junction nucleotides: 3.

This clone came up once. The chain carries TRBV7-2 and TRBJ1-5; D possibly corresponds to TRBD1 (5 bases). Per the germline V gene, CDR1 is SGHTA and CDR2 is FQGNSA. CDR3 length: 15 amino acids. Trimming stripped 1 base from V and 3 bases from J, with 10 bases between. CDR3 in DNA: TGTGCCAGCAGCTTAGGGAGGGGCCTCAATCAGCCCCAGCATTTT. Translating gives CASSLGRGLNQPQHF.

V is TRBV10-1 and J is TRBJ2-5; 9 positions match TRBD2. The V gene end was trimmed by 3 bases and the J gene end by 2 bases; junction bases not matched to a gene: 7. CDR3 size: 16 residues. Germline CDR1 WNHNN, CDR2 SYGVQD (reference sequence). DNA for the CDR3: TGCGCCAGCAGTGAAGGGTTAGCGGGGGAACAAGAGACCCAGTACTTC. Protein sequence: CASSEGLAGEQETQYF.

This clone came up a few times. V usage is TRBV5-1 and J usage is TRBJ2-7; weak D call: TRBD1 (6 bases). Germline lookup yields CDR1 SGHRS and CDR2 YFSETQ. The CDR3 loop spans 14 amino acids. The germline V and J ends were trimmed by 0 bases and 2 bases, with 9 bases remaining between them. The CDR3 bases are TGCGCCAGCAGCTTGGCAGGGGCAACCTACGAGCAGTACTTC. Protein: CASSLAGATYEQYF.

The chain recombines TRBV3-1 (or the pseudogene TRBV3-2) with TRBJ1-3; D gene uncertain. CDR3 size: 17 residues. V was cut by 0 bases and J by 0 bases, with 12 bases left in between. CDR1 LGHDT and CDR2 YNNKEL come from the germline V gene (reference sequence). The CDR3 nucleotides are TGTGCCAGCAGCCAAGATTTCCGGGAGAGCTCTGGAAACACCATATATTTT. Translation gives CASSQDFRESSGNTIYF.

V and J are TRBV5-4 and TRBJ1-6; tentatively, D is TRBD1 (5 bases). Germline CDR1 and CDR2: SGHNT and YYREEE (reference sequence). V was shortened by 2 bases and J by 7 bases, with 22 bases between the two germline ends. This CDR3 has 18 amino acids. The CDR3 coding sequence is TGTGCCAGCAGCTTAGCCAGGGACTTACCCAATTTAAATTCACCCCTCCACTTT. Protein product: CASSLARDLPNLNSPLHF.

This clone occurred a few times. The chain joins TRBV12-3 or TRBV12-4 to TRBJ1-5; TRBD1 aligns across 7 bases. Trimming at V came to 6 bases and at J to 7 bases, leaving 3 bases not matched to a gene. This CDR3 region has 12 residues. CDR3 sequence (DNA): TGTGCCAGCAGGACAGGGTACCAGCCCCAGCATTTT. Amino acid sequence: CASRTGYQPQHF.

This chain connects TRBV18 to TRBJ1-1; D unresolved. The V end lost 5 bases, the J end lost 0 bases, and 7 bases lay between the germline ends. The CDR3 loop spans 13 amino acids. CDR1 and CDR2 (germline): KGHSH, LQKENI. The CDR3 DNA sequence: TGTGCCAGCTCAGGCAAGATGAACACTGAAGCTTTCTTT. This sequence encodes CASSGKMNTEAFF. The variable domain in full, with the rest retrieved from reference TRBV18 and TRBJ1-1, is NAGVMQNPRHLVRRRGQEARLRCSPMKGHSHVYWYRQLPEEGLKFMVYLQKENIIDESGMPKERFSAEFPKEGPSILRIQQVVRGDSAAYFCASSGKMNTEAFFGQGTRLTVV.

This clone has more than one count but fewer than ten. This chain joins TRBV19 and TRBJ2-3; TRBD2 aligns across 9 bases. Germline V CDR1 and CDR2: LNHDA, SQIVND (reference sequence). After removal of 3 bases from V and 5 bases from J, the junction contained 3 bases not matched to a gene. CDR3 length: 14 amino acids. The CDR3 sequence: CASSMAGGQDTQYF. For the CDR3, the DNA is TGTGCCAGTAGTATGGCGGGGGGGCAAGATACGCAGTATTTT.

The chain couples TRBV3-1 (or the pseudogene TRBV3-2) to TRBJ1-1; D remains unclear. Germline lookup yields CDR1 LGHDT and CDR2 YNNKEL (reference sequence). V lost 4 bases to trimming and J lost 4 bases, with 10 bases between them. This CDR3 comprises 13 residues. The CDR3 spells CASSLKTSTEAFF. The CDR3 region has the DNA TGTGCCAGCAGCCTCAAGACATCCACTGAAGCTTTCTTT.

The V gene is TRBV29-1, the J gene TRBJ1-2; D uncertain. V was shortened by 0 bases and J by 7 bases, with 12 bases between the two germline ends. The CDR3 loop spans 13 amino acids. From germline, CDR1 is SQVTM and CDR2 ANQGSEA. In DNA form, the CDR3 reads TGCAGCGTTGAAGAATCACTTTGGGCTGGCTACACCTTC. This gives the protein CSVEESLWAGYTF.

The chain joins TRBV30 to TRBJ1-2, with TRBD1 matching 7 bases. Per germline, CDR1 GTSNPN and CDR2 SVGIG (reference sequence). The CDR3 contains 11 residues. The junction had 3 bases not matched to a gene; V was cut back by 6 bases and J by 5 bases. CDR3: CACGTDYGYTF. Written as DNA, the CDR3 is TGTGCCTGCGGGACAGATTATGGCTACACCTTC.

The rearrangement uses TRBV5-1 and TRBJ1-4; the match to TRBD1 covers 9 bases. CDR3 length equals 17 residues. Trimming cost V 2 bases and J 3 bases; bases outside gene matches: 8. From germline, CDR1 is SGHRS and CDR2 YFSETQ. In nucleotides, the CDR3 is TGCGCCAGCAGCTTACTACAGGGGGCCGGGGCTAATGAAAAACTGTTTTTT. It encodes CASSLLQGAGANEKLFF.

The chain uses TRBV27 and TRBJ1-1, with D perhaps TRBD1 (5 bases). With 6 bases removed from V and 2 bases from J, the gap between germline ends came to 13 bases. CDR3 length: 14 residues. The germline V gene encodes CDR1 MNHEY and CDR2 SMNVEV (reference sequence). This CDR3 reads CASSPPGGNTEAFF. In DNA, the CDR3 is TGTGCCAGCAGCCCCCCCGGGGGAAACACTGAAGCTTTCTTT.

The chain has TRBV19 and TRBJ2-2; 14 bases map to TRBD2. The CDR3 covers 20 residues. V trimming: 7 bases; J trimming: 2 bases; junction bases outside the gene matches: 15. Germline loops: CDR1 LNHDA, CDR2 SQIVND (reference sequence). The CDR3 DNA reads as TGTGCCAGTAAAAGTAGACCGGGACTAGCGGGGGATACCAACACCGGGGAGCTGTTTTTT. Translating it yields CASKSRPGLAGDTNTGELFF. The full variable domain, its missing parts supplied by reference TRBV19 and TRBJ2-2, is DGGITQSPKYLFRKEGQNVTLSCEQNLNHDAMYWYRQDPGQGLRLIYYSQIVNDFQKGDIAEGYSVSREKKESFPLTVTSAQKNPTAFYLCASKSRPGLAGDTNTGELFFGEGSRLTVL.

CDR3 in DNA: TGCGCCAGCAGCGTAGGACAGGGCGGGAACTATGGCTACACCTTC. As protein: CASSVGQGGNYGYTF. The rearrangement links TRBV5-1 to TRBJ1-2; TRBD1 matches 8 bases. The CDR3 is 15 residues long. V lost 4 bases to trimming and J lost 2 bases; unmatched junction nucleotides: 7. CDR1 is SGHRS, CDR2 YFSETQ, per germline. Supplemented by reference TRBV5-1 and TRBJ1-2, the full variable domain reads KAGVTQTPRYLIKTRGQQVTLSCSPISGHRSVSWYQQTPGQGLQFLFEYFSETQRNKGNFPGRFSGRQFSNSRSEMNVSTLELGDSALYLCASSVGQGGNYGYTFGSGTRLTVV.

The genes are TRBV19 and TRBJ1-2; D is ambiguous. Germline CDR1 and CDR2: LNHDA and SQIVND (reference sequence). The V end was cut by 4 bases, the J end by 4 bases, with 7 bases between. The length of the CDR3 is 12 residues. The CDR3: CASSTQVYGYTF. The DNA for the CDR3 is TGTGCCAGTAGTACCCAGGTCTATGGCTACACCTTC.

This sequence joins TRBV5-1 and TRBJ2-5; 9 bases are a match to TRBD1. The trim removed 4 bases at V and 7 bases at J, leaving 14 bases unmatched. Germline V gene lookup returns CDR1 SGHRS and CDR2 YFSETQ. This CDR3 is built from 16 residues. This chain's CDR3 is CASSPNADRGGGTQYF. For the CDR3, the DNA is TGCGCCAGCAGCCCGAACGCGGACAGGGGTGGCGGGACCCAGTACTTC.

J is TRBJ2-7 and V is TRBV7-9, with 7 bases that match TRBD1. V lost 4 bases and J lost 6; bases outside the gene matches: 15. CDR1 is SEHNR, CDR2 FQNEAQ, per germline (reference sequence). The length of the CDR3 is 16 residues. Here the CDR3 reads CASSSRTGHAFSEQYF. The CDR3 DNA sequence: TGTGCCAGCAGCTCACGGACAGGTCATGCTTTTTCCGAGCAGTACTTC.

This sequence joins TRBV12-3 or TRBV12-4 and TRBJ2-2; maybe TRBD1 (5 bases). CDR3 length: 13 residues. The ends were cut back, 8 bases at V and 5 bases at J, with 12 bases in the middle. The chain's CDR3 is CASWGSGTGELFF. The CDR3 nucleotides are TGTGCCAGCTGGGGCTCTGGGACCGGGGAGCTGTTTTTT.

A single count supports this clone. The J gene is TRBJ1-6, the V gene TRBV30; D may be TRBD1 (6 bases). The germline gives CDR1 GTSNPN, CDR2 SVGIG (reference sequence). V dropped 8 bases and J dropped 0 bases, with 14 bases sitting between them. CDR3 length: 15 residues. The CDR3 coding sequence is TGTGCCCCAGGGGACCGAAGCTCCTATAATTCACCCCTCCACTTT. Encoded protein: CAPGDRSSYNSPLHF.

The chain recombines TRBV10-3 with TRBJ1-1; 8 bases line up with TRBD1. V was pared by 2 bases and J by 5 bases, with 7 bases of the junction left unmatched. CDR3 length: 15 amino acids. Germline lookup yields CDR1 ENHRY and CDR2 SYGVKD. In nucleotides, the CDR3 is TGTGCCATCAGTGAGCCGGCAGGGGGCCCGACTGAAGCTTTCTTT. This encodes CAISEPAGGPTEAFF.

CDR3 sequence (DNA): TGTGCTAGTGGTTTGGACCGCCTAGCGGGGGTGGTTACAGATACGCAGTATTTT. Translated, it gives CASGLDRLAGVVTDTQYF. The chain employs TRBV12-5 and TRBJ2-3; 10 bases are shared with TRBD2. V shed 1 base, J shed 3 bases, and the junction held 10 bases outside the gene matches. This CDR3 region has 18 residues. Germline CDR1 reads LGHNT; CDR2 reads FRNRAP.

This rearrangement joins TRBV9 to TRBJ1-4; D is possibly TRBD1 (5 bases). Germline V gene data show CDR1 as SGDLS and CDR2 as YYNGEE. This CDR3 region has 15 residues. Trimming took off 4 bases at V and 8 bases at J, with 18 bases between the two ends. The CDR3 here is CASSPHGGGEEKLFF. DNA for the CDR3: TGTGCCAGCAGCCCCCATGGGGGGGGAGAGGAAAAACTGTTTTTT.

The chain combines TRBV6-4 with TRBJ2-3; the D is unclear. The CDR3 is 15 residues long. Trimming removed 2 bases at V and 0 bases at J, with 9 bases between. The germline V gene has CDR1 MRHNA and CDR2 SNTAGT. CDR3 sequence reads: CASSDGAGSTDTQYF. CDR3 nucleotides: TGTGCCAGCAGTGACGGAGCCGGAAGCACAGATACGCAGTATTTT.